The clone carrying this TCR beta chain has ten or more counts. Its antigen is currently unknown. This sample was taken from a study of naive and memory T cell subsets. The study, taken as a whole, reports: Reportedly, tuberculin skin test sites gave far more TCRs than other biopsies.

Treatment specified: skin biopsy from PPD injection site in Mantoux-positive individual. Input was roughly 1 to 1000 ng of DNase-treated total RNA without cell sorting. Reverse transcription of blood and skin TCR RNA was primed at alpha and beta constant regions. Amplification of ligated cDNA took four PCR rounds with SP2 and nested alpha and beta constant primers. TCRdb called the UMI-ligation and nested PCR reads again in MiXCR, with one record for every CDR3 protein. The table has 15,000 to 20,000 distinct CDR3 sequences, more than 9% seen once. The clonotype originates from an adult in good health. This sample comprised skin, obtained from a tuberculin skin test site.

The CDR3 loop reads CSARGSSYHTDTQYF. The DNA for the CDR3 is TGCAGTGCTAGAGGCTCTAGCTACCACACAGATACGCAGTATTTT. This chain joins TRBV20-1 and TRBJ2-3, with D perhaps matching TRBD2 (5 bases). V lost 1 base to trimming and J lost 2 bases, with 13 bases between them. Germline-derived CDR1 and CDR2 are DFQATT and SNEGSKA (reference sequence). The CDR3 spans 15 residues.